One T cell receptor (beta chain) is described in this entry. This clonotype was seen repeatedly, ten times or more. This clone's antigen is unknown. No much larger clone exists at a distance of one base, and base qualities are not known. This specimen comes from a study of CD8 T cells in ankylosing spondylitis (dated by TCRdb to about 2017). Describing the broader study: The study set out to find disease-linked TCR variants by profiling T cell receptor beta repertoires in ankylosing spondylitis patients and healthy donors. The full study cohort was made up of about 25 ankylosing spondylitis patients and 108 healthy donors. Peripheral blood was sampled, and synovial fluid was also collected from ankylosing spondylitis patients.

CDR3 length: 15 amino acids, cysteine to phenylalanine. Only the CDR3 DNA stays, 45 bases, in frame from base 1. V is cut by 1 base and J by 2 bases, and the space between the germline ends is 10 bases. For CDR1 and CDR2, the germline V gene lists SGHDN and FVKESK. Overall results and qualifications from the work: A TCR beta motif of seven or eight highly homologous amino acid variants appeared characteristic of blood from ankylosing spondylitis patients. The disease-linked clones were reported to be significantly enriched in matched synovial fluid samples from ankylosing spondylitis patients. Some TCR beta motif variants had previously been reported in synovial fluid and blood of reactive arthritis patients, which suggested common disease-initiation mechanisms. In peripheral blood, the disease-linked clones were found at relatively low frequencies and had a CD8+ phenotype.

These reads were obtained on an Illumina HiSeq 2500. Quantitative 5'-RACE with molecular barcodes was the method used to prepare the TCR beta libraries. The authors processed their data as follows. A new computational method based on a probabilistic model of VDJ rearrangement was used to identify disease-linked TCR variants. TCRdb ran its own pipeline on the public reads, namely fastp trimming at Q25 and MiXCR clone calling, and kept in-frame beta chains. Rows with a matching CDR3 protein are joined into one entry that keeps the most common DNA and genes. The V and J calls here are based on TCRdb, not the publication. The sample records around 490,000 distinct CDR3 sequences, about 5.2% of which are singletons. The ten top clones hold around 3.6% of the sample.

The receptor was derived from a male donor with ankylosing spondylitis. The sequence links TRBV14 to TRBJ2-3, with the D gene call left open. Specimen: blood, either unsorted or a sorted T cell fraction (not recorded which). In nucleotide form, the sequence is TGTGCCAGCAGCCAAGGTTACAGATACACAGATACGCAGTATTTT. Its coded protein is CASSQGYRYTDTQYF. With the portions outside the CDR3 filled from the reference TRBV14 and TRBJ2-3 genes, the complete variable region becomes EAGVTQFPSHSVIEKGQTVTLRCDPISGHDNLYWYRRVMGKEIKFLLHFVKESKQDESGMPNNRFLAERTGGTYSTLKVQPAELEDSGVYFCASSQGYRYTDTQYFGPGTRLTVL.